This paragraph covers one T cell receptor (beta chain) sequence. Antigen specificity is unknown. This record comes from a study of shared clonotypes between healthy human individuals. Method: immunoSEQ multiplex PCR; TCRdb's copy keeps in-frame clones and lacks some. The sample has some 2 million clones, around 96% seen once. It was CD45RO-negative cells, positively selected for CCR7, that made up naive CD8 cells, with terminally differentiated effector memory CD45RA+ cells excluded. Healthy HIV-negative adults with no recent acute infections or vaccinations were recruited as donors. Between the trimmed V and J ends, which lost 1 base and 2 bases, there was a span of 11 bases. This CDR3 has 15 residues. Germline CDR1 and CDR2: SGHVS and FQNEAQ. Study results and caveats: The study found about 5% of naive CD4 clonotypes shared across several donors.

The material sequenced was naive CD8+ T cells sorted from blood. The rearrangement uses TRBV7-8 and TRBJ1-2; tentatively, D is TRBD1 (5 bases). The TCR comes from a man between 18 and 29 years old in good health. The CDR3 region has the DNA TGTGCCAGCAGCTTAGACGCCAGGGTGAACTATGGCTACACCTTC. This encodes CASSLDARVNYGYTF. The variable domain in full, completed from reference TRBV7-8 and TRBJ1-2, reads GAGVSQSPRYKVAKRGQDVALRCDPISGHVSLFWYQQALGQGPEFLTYFQNEAQLDKSGLPSDRFFAERPEGSVSTLKIQRTQQEDSAVYLCASSLDARVNYGYTFGSGTRLTVV.